These 22 T cell receptor beta chains came from one sample sequenced in a study of T-cell reconstitution after alpha-beta-depleted transplantation in children. The library targeted TCRbeta and was prepared with unique molecular identifiers. TCRdb independently ran MiXCR on the PCR reads; one entry per CDR3 protein. The sample contains around 80,000 distinct CDR3 sequences, 15% to 20% of which appear only once. Sequenced here: PBMCs, mostly from graft donor cells, sampled 360 days after TCRalphabeta/CD19-depleted stem cell transplant. The receptors here all came from a male patient aged 2-9 years who had a stem cell transplant for acute lymphoblastic leukemia, so the T cells may come from the graft donor.

The chain has TRBV4-1 and TRBJ2-7; weak D call: TRBD1 (6 bases). This CDR3 comprises 14 residues. Looked up from germline, CDR1 is MGHRA and CDR2 is YSYEKL. The germline V and J ends were trimmed by 4 bases and 2 bases, with 12 bases remaining between them. CDR3 sequence (DNA): TGCGCCAGCAGCCTTAAAACAGGGCCCTACGAGCAGTACTTC. Protein: CASSLKTGPYEQYF.

In this sample, this clonotype turned up a few times. V gene TRBV5-1 combines with J gene TRBJ2-4, with 10 bases lining up with TRBD2. Germline trimming cut 3 bases from V and 3 bases from J; bases unmatched to any gene: 12. Germline assignment: CDR1 SGHRS and CDR2 YFSETQ. The CDR3 is 18 residues long. CDR3 protein: CASSSNLAGVGNKNIQYF. In nucleotides, the CDR3 is TGCGCCAGCAGCTCTAATCTAGCGGGAGTGGGCAACAAAAACATTCAGTACTTC. The full variable domain, in which reference TRBV5-1 and TRBJ2-4 provide the parts outside the CDR3, is KAGVTQTPRYLIKTRGQQVTLSCSPISGHRSVSWYQQTPGQGLQFLFEYFSETQRNKGNFPGRFSGRQFSNSRSEMNVSTLELGDSALYLCASSSNLAGVGNKNIQYFGAGTRLSVL.

This clonotype was recorded a few times. V gene TRBV3-1 combines with J gene TRBJ2-1, with TRBD2 identical over 8 bases. This CDR3 contains 15 residues. CDR1 and CDR2 (germline): LGHDT, YNNKEL (reference sequence). V shed 4 bases, J shed 9 bases, and the junction held 11 bases outside the gene matches. CDR3 sequence: CASSPLAGLVSEQFF. Here the CDR3 DNA reads TGTGCCAGCAGCCCGTTGGCGGGACTAGTCAGTGAGCAGTTCTTC.

This clonotype was seen at least ten times. J is TRBJ1-1 and V is TRBV7-9, with TRBD1 as a possible D gene (6 bases). The CDR3 totals 13 residues. Trimming took 1 base from V and 11 from J, leaving 14 bases between them. Germline loops: CDR1 SEHNR, CDR2 FQNEAQ (reference sequence). CDR3 nucleotides: TGTGCCAGCAGCTTAGTTGAGGGGGGAAGGGCTTTCTTT. Residues: CASSLVEGGRAFF.

This sequence joins TRBV24-1 and TRBJ2-5; 7 bases fit TRBD2. V gave up 4 bases and J gave up 2 bases; unmatched junction bases: 6. This CDR3 spans 15 amino acids. Germline V CDR1 and CDR2: KGHDR, SFDVKD. CDR3 region: CATSEKRDGQETQYF. The CDR3 DNA reads as TGTGCCACCAGTGAAAAGCGGGATGGACAAGAGACCCAGTACTTC.

This clonotype was counted ten times or more. This chain joins TRBV12-3 or TRBV12-4 and TRBJ1-6; 9 nucleotides line up with TRBD1. V lost 1 base to trimming and J lost 10 bases; unmatched junction nucleotides: 5. CDR3 length: 15 amino acids. The CDR3 coding sequence is TGTGCCAGCAGTTTAGACAGGGGGCGGTGGTCACCCCTCCACTTT. It specifies CASSLDRGRWSPLHF.

The chain is built from TRBV5-1 and TRBJ1-1; no definite D call. Germline CDR1 SGHRS, CDR2 YFSETQ. The V end lost 5 bases, the J end lost 1 base, and 9 bases lay between the germline ends. The CDR3 has 13 amino acids. CDR3 DNA: TGCGCCAGCAGACTGAAGGGGAACACTGAAGCTTTCTTT. This gives the protein CASRLKGNTEAFF.

This clonotype was recorded many times. The rearrangement uses TRBV9 and TRBJ1-1, with no clear D. The ends were cut back, 3 bases at V and 3 bases at J, with 15 bases in the middle. The germline gives CDR1 SGDLS, CDR2 YYNGEE. This CDR3 is 15 amino acids long. The chain's CDR3 is CASSASWWGDTEAFF. The CDR3 coding sequence is TGTGCCAGCAGCGCCTCCTGGTGGGGTGACACTGAAGCTTTCTTT.

This clonotype was counted a few times. CDR3 nucleotide sequence: TGTGCCAGCAGTCTCCTAGCGGGGAGCTCCTACGAGCAGTACTTC. Residues: CASSLLAGSSYEQYF. J is TRBJ2-7 and V is TRBV12-3 or TRBV12-4, with 9 nucleotides matching TRBD2. V was pared by 5 bases and J by 0 bases, with 5 bases of the junction left unmatched. The CDR3 has 15 amino acids.

This clonotype occurred many times. The V and J genes are TRBV5-1 and TRBJ2-5; no definite D call. Trimming took 2 bases from V and 5 from J, leaving 16 bases between them. Germline V gives CDR1 SGHRS, CDR2 YFSETQ. The CDR3 contains 15 residues. The CDR3 loop reads CASSFLGQLWETQYF. The CDR3 region has the DNA TGCGCCAGCAGCTTCCTAGGGCAGCTCTGGGAGACCCAGTACTTC.

The sample holds a few counts of this clonotype. This sequence joins TRBV5-6 and TRBJ2-1; D gene ambiguous. V gave up 2 bases and J gave up 4 bases, with 13 bases separating them. There are 15 residues in the CDR3. CDR1 and CDR2 from the germline V gene are SGHDT and YYEEEE. CDR3 DNA sequence: TGTGCCAGCAGCTTACACGGAGTGAGGTACAATGAGCAGTTCTTC. It yields the protein CASSLHGVRYNEQFF. The full variable domain, its missing parts supplied by reference TRBV5-6 and TRBJ2-1, is DAGVTQSPTHLIKTRGQQVTLRCSPKSGHDTVSWYQQALGQGPQFIFQYYEEEERQRGNFPDRFSGHQFPNYSSELNVNALLLGDSALYLCASSLHGVRYNEQFFGPGTRLTVL.

The rearrangement joins TRBV27 to TRBJ1-2; D call uncertain. V was clipped by 6 bases and J by 3 bases, with 11 bases between them. The CDR3 loop spans 13 amino acids. Germline assignment: CDR1 MNHEY and CDR2 SMNVEV (reference sequence). Here the CDR3 reads CASSALHHYGYTF. In nucleotides, the CDR3 is TGTGCCAGCAGCGCCTTGCACCACTATGGCTACACCTTC.

Only a few counts were recorded for this clonotype. The J gene is TRBJ1-6, the V gene TRBV15; 10 nucleotides align to TRBD1. This CDR3 is 14 amino acids long. V was pared by 4 bases and J by 8 bases, with 2 bases of the junction left unmatched. Germline CDR1 reads LNHNV; CDR2 reads YYDKDF (reference sequence). As DNA, the CDR3 is TGTGCCACCAGCATAGGGACAGGGGATTCACCCCTCCACTTT. It specifies CATSIGTGDSPLHF.

The V and J genes are TRBV11-2 and TRBJ2-3; D may be TRBD1 (5 bases). V shed 1 base and J shed 4 bases, with 9 bases lying between them. The CDR3 consists of 14 residues. Germline loops: CDR1 SGHAT, CDR2 FQNNGV. CDR3 in DNA: TGTGCCAGCAGCTTAGTTGGGGCCCCAGATACGCAGTATTTT. Its protein product is CASSLVGAPDTQYF.

The chain is built from TRBV6-5 and TRBJ1-1; D gene ambiguous. Germline V gene data show CDR1 as MNHEY and CDR2 as SVGAGI. V lost 2 bases and J 1 base, leaving 8 bases between the germline ends. The CDR3 length is 14 residues. The CDR3 reads CASSYRGKNTEAFF. DNA of the CDR3: TGTGCCAGCAGTTACCGAGGCAAGAACACTGAAGCTTTCTTT.

V usage is TRBV29-1 and J usage is TRBJ2-1, with D perhaps TRBD1 or TRBD2 (5 bases each). V lost 6 bases, J lost 6 bases, and 12 bases lay in between. The CDR3 is 12 amino acids. Per the germline V gene, CDR1 is SQVTM and CDR2 is ANQGSEA. DNA for the CDR3: TGCAGCGTCCCCTTGAGGGGCAATGAGCAGTTCTTC. Encoded protein: CSVPLRGNEQFF.

This clonotype was seen only a few times. The chain has TRBV20-1 and TRBJ2-7, with TRBD2 matching over 9 bases. V trimming: 4 bases; J trimming: 6 bases; junction bases outside the gene matches: 7. Germline CDR1 reads DFQATT; CDR2 reads SNEGSKA (reference sequence). CDR3 length: 13 amino acids. The CDR3 region has the DNA TGCAGTGCTAAAAATAGCGGGAGAGCCGAGCAGTACTTC. This gives the protein CSAKNSGRAEQYF.

This chain links TRBV20-1 with TRBJ2-1; 14 nucleotides line up with TRBD2. J was trimmed by 2 bases and V by 1 base; bases with no gene match: 4. This CDR3 region has 17 residues. CDR1 DFQATT and CDR2 SNEGSKA come from the germline V gene (reference sequence). CDR3 loop: CSARGTSGRSPYNEQFF. CDR3 bases: TGCAGTGCTAGAGGGACTAGCGGGAGGTCCCCCTACAATGAGCAGTTCTTC.

This clonotype was seen only a few times. The chain carries TRBV6-1 and TRBJ2-7, with D possibly being TRBD1 (5 bases). Germline CDR1 MNHNS, CDR2 SASEGT. This CDR3 has 13 amino acids. Trimming shortened V by 6 bases and J by 2 bases, and 11 bases separated the two germline ends. CDR3 residues: CASRLTGTYEQYF. The CDR3, as DNA: TGTGCCAGCAGGCTTACAGGCACCTACGAGCAGTACTTC.

The CDR3 coding sequence is TGTGCCAGCAGCTCAGGGCGTAGGCGGACTAGCACAGATACGCAGTATTTT. This encodes CASSSGRRRTSTDTQYF. The rearrangement joins TRBV4-2 to TRBJ2-3; either TRBD1 or TRBD2 may fit D (5 bases each). The V end was cut by 5 bases, the J end by 0 bases, with 18 bases between. The CDR3 covers 17 residues. The V gene's germline CDR1 is LGHNA and CDR2 YNFKEQ.

This clonotype was seen many times. The rearrangement links TRBV28 to TRBJ2-7, with D perhaps matching TRBD1 (5 bases). V lost 1 base and J 2 bases, leaving 9 bases between the germline ends. The CDR3 has 14 residues. CDR1 and CDR2 from the germline V gene are MDHEN and SYDVKM. The CDR3 coding sequence is TGTGCCAGCAGTTTATCAGGGTCCCCCTACGAGCAGTACTTC. Protein: CASSLSGSPYEQYF.

This clonotype showed up just a few times. The genes are TRBV15 and TRBJ2-7; 10 nucleotides align to TRBD2. This CDR3 is built from 16 residues. Germline CDR1 LNHNV, CDR2 YYDKDF (reference sequence). V lost 1 base, J lost 2 bases, and 5 bases stayed unmatched. In nucleotides, the CDR3 is TGTGCCACCAGCAGAGGTTTAGCGGGAGGCGCCTACGAGCAGTACTTC. Its protein is CATSRGLAGGAYEQYF.